Below are 32 T cell receptor beta chains sequenced from a single sample in a study of cytomegalovirus exposure and HLA in healthy donors. A multiplex PCR was run with 60 Vbeta primers and 13 Jbeta primers. The repertoire was sequenced with immunoSEQ multiplex PCR; TCRdb's copy has only in-frame clones and lacks some. The sample table sets out tens of thousands of clones. The source material was PBMCs. These receptors originate from a woman aged 25 to 45 in good health and CMV-seronegative.

The chain links TRBV30 to TRBJ1-2; D ambiguous. From germline, CDR1 is GTSNPN and CDR2 SVGIG (reference sequence). Deletions cut 0 bases from V and 2 bases from J, with 7 bases between. The CDR3 spans 13 residues. The CDR3 DNA reads TGTGCCTGGAGTGTACTAGGGAACTATGGCTACACCTTC. Amino acids: CAWSVLGNYGYTF.

The gene calls are TRBV2 and TRBJ1-1; D is uncertain. This CDR3 comprises 13 residues. The V gene lost 4 bases and the J gene lost 0 bases, with 6 bases spanning the gap. The germline gives CDR1 SNHLY, CDR2 FYNNEI. The CDR3 spells CASSVQLNTEAFF. As DNA, the CDR3 is TGTGCCAGCAGTGTACAGCTGAACACTGAAGCTTTCTTT.

The chain combines TRBV25-1 with TRBJ1-6; D not certain. In germline, CDR1 is MGHDK, CDR2 SYGVNS. This CDR3 has 15 residues. V shed 4 bases and J shed 8 bases, with 15 bases lying between them. The CDR3 is CASSGRLSWDSPLHF. The CDR3 DNA is TGTGCCAGCAGTGGGAGACTATCCTGGGATTCACCCCTCCACTTT.

The rearrangement links TRBV30 to TRBJ2-1, with D maybe TRBD2 (6 bases). Germline CDR1 is GTSNPN and CDR2 is SVGIG (reference sequence). The CDR3 covers 12 residues. V lost 1 base to trimming and J lost 9 bases, with 10 bases between them. CDR3 loop: CAWSALAAEQFF. The CDR3 DNA is TGTGCCTGGAGTGCCTTAGCGGCTGAGCAGTTCTTC.

The chain joins TRBV27 to TRBJ2-1; weak D call: TRBD2 (6 bases). Deletions cut 2 bases from V and 7 bases from J, with 12 bases between. The CDR3 is 14 residues long. Looked up from germline, CDR1 is MNHEY and CDR2 is SMNVEV (reference sequence). In DNA, the CDR3 is TGTGCCAGCAGTTTAGGCATGGGGAGGAATGAGCAGTTCTTC. Translated, it gives CASSLGMGRNEQFF.

The chain is built from TRBV5-5 and TRBJ2-7; TRBD1 might be the D (6 bases). Per germline, CDR1 SGHKS and CDR2 YYEKEE (reference sequence). V was cut by 0 bases and J by 0 bases, with 10 bases left in between. The CDR3 is 15 residues long. Here the CDR3 reads CASSLEGQSSYEQYF. In DNA, the CDR3 is TGTGCCAGCAGCTTGGAAGGACAGAGCTCCTACGAGCAGTACTTC. The full variable domain, in which reference TRBV5-5 and TRBJ2-7 provide the parts outside the CDR3, is DAGVTQSPTHLIKTRGQQVTLRCSPISGHKSVSWYQQVLGQGPQFIFQYYEKEERGRGNFPDRFSARQFPNYSSELNVNALLLGDSALYLCASSLEGQSSYEQYFGPGTRLTVT.

The chain is built from TRBV27 and TRBJ2-1; TRBD2 agrees at 14 bases. V was clipped by 5 bases and J by 7 bases; unmatched bases: 7. The CDR3 runs 16 residues. CDR1 is MNHEY, CDR2 SMNVEV, per germline (reference sequence). The CDR3 region is CASSLGTSGSLNEQFF. CDR3 coding DNA: TGTGCCAGCAGTCTCGGGACTAGCGGGAGTCTTAATGAGCAGTTCTTC.

The gene calls are TRBV6-6 and TRBJ1-6, with TRBD1 as a possible D gene (5 bases). V was cut by 2 bases and J by 0 bases, with 8 bases left in between. Germline CDR1 and CDR2: MNHNY and SVGAGI (reference sequence). This CDR3 is 16 amino acids long. CDR3 residues: CASSYTGSSYNSPLHF. The CDR3 DNA reads TGTGCCAGCAGTTACACAGGCAGCTCCTATAATTCACCCCTCCACTTT.

The J gene is TRBJ2-1, the V gene TRBV19; D perhaps matches TRBD1 (5 bases). Germline V gives CDR1 LNHDA, CDR2 SQIVND (reference sequence). This CDR3 is 13 amino acids long. Trimming took 4 bases from V and 5 from J, leaving 9 bases between them. CDR3 sequence (DNA): TGTGCCAGTAGTACAGGGTTCGACAATGAGCAGTTCTTC. Protein sequence: CASSTGFDNEQFF.

The chain has TRBV10-3 and TRBJ2-7, with D hard to call. V shed 3 bases and J shed 5 bases, with 11 bases lying between them. CDR1 and CDR2 (germline): ENHRY, SYGVKD. The CDR3 runs 13 residues. The CDR3 DNA reads TGTGCCATCAGTGACCCACAGAGAGACGAGCAGTACTTC. This gives the protein CAISDPQRDEQYF.

The V gene is TRBV6-1, the J gene TRBJ2-3, with D possibly TRBD1 on 6 matching bases. V lost 2 bases, J lost 0 bases, and 12 bases lay in between. CDR3 length: 16 residues. The germline gives CDR1 MNHNS, CDR2 SASEGT. CDR3 bases: TGTGCCAGCAGTGAATGGCAGGGGTCTAGCACAGATACGCAGTATTTT. It yields the protein CASSEWQGSSTDTQYF.

The rearrangement joins TRBV19 to TRBJ2-7; 9 nucleotides align to TRBD1. The trim removed 3 bases at V and 6 bases at J, leaving 6 bases unmatched. Germline CDR1 is LNHDA and CDR2 is SQIVND (reference sequence). This CDR3 has 14 residues. Here the CDR3 DNA reads TGTGCCAGTAGTATGGGGGACAGGGCCAGCGAGCAGTACTTC. Its translation is CASSMGDRASEQYF.

This chain links TRBV12-5 with TRBJ1-1; unclear D gene. The CDR3 sequence is 24 residues long. Germline V gives CDR1 LGHNT, CDR2 FRNRAP. Between the trimmed V and J ends, which lost 0 bases and 0 bases, there was a span of 35 bases. Here the CDR3 DNA reads TGTGCTAGTGGTTTGGTACCCACCACAGTGGGCGGGAGTCTCCCCCCGGGAATGAACACTGAAGCTTTCTTT. Amino acids: CASGLVPTTVGGSLPPGMNTEAFF.

This rearrangement joins TRBV2 to TRBJ1-1, with unresolved D. The ends were cut back, 7 bases at V and 2 bases at J, with 8 bases in the middle. Germline V lookup: CDR1 SNHLY, CDR2 FYNNEI. This CDR3 is built from 12 residues. Here the CDR3 DNA reads TGTGCCAGCAACCCAGAAAACACTGAAGCTTTCTTT. This translates into CASNPENTEAFF.

The chain carries TRBV6-1 and TRBJ2-1; 7 bases map to TRBD2. Germline loops: CDR1 MNHNS, CDR2 SASEGT. Losses at the gene ends were 2 bases for V and 7 bases for J; bases not matched to a gene: 14. The CDR3 consists of 17 residues. CDR3 region: CASSEPLRERGANEQFF. Here the CDR3 DNA reads TGTGCCAGCAGTGAACCCTTGCGGGAGAGGGGAGCGAATGAGCAGTTCTTC.

The chain combines TRBV11-2 with TRBJ2-7; the D gene is possibly TRBD2 (5 bases). Trimming took 7 bases from V and 7 from J, leaving 23 bases between them. Looked up from germline, CDR1 is SGHAT and CDR2 is FQNNGV. The CDR3 is made up of 15 amino acids. The CDR3 loop reads CASNFDLDSDAEQYF. The CDR3 DNA reads TGTGCCAGCAACTTCGATCTGGACTCCGACGCAGAGCAGTACTTC. The whole variable domain, remainder taken from reference TRBV11-2 and TRBJ2-7, is EAGVAQSPRYKIIEKRQSVAFWCNPISGHATLYWYQQILGQGPKLLIQFQNNGVVDDSQLPKDRFSAERLKGVDSTLKIQPAKLEDSAVYLCASNFDLDSDAEQYFGPGTRLTVT.

The rearrangement joins TRBV19 to TRBJ1-1; 10 bases map to TRBD1. Germline lookup yields CDR1 LNHDA and CDR2 SQIVND (reference sequence). The CDR3 loop spans 13 amino acids. The V segment lost 7 bases and the J segment 3 bases; nucleotides outside the gene matches: 2. The CDR3 DNA sequence: TGTGCCAGTAAAGGGACAGGGGACACTGAAGCTTTCTTT. This codes for CASKGTGDTEAFF.

The CDR3 sequence is CASSTTVNTEAFF. The CDR3 region has the DNA TGTGCCAGTAGTACTACGGTGAACACTGAAGCTTTCTTT. The gene calls are TRBV19 and TRBJ1-1; D ambiguous. CDR3 size: 13 residues. The V end was cut by 4 bases, the J end by 0 bases, with 6 bases between. Germline CDR1 and CDR2: LNHDA and SQIVND (reference sequence).

The chain carries TRBV7-2 and TRBJ1-2; D is unclear. The V end was cut by 5 bases, the J end by 2 bases, with 9 bases between. The CDR3 spans 13 residues. Germline V gene lookup returns CDR1 SGHTA and CDR2 FQGNSA. The CDR3 is CASSPAGNYGYTF. DNA of the CDR3: TGTGCCAGCAGCCCGGCCGGGAACTATGGCTACACCTTC.

V and J are TRBV27 and TRBJ2-3; a possible D gene is TRBD1 (6 bases). Trimming pared 0 bases from V and 0 bases from J, leaving 10 bases between. This CDR3 region has 16 residues. CDR1 and CDR2 from the germline V gene are MNHEY and SMNVEV (reference sequence). DNA for the CDR3: TGTGCCAGCAGTTTATCCCGGACAGATAGCACAGATACGCAGTATTTT. It codes for CASSLSRTDSTDTQYF.

The chain carries TRBV18 and TRBJ2-5; the D gene is possibly TRBD1 (6 bases). The J call may be mistaken, given a closer DNA end match to TRBJ2-7. The CDR3 runs to 14 residues. Germline loops: CDR1 KGHSH, CDR2 LQKENI. The CDR3 coding sequence is TGTGCCAGCTCAACAGGGTCCTGGGGGTACGAGCAGTACTTC. As protein: CASSTGSWGYEQYF.

This chain links TRBV6-1 with TRBJ2-3; maybe TRBD1 (5 bases). V shed 0 bases and J shed 5 bases, with 12 bases lying between them. CDR3 length: 15 amino acids. CDR1 and CDR2 from the germline V gene are MNHNS and SASEGT. The CDR3 region is CASSEAPSQGDTQYF. As DNA, the CDR3 is TGTGCCAGCAGTGAAGCCCCCTCCCAGGGAGATACGCAGTATTTT.

The chain recombines TRBV6-1 with TRBJ1-5; D ambiguous. Germline V gene sequence: CDR1 MNHNS, CDR2 SASEGT. The ends were cut back, 6 bases at V and 0 bases at J, with 6 bases in the middle. CDR3 length: 13 amino acids. CDR3 sequence (DNA): TGTGCCAGCAGGGCTAGTAGCAATCAGCCCCAGCATTTT. Residues: CASRASSNQPQHF.

The chain recombines TRBV2 with TRBJ1-2; 9 bases map to TRBD1. V shed 4 bases, J shed 5 bases, and the junction held 5 bases outside the gene matches. This CDR3 is built from 14 residues. Germline V lookup: CDR1 SNHLY, CDR2 FYNNEI. Written as DNA, the CDR3 is TGTGCCAGCAGTGTTGTGGGACAGGGTTATGGCTACACCTTC. Protein sequence: CASSVVGQGYGYTF.

This sequence joins TRBV25-1 and TRBJ2-2; possible D gene TRBD1, 6 bases. With 4 bases removed from V and 3 bases from J, the gap between germline ends came to 12 bases. This CDR3 has 15 residues. The germline V gene has CDR1 MGHDK and CDR2 SYGVNS. CDR3 region: CASSGGHSYTGELFF. The CDR3 nucleotides are TGTGCCAGCAGTGGGGGGCATTCGTACACCGGGGAGCTGTTTTTT.

The chain carries TRBV5-4 and TRBJ2-7; the D gene is possibly TRBD2 (5 bases). Germline values: CDR1 SGHNT, CDR2 YYREEE (reference sequence). There are 13 residues in the CDR3. Trimming pared 4 bases from V and 3 bases from J, leaving 11 bases between. CDR3 DNA: TGTGCCAGCAGCCCCCGGGGTCACTACGAGCAGTACTTC. It codes for CASSPRGHYEQYF. The whole variable domain, remainder taken from reference TRBV5-4 and TRBJ2-7, is ETGVTQSPTHLIKTRGQQVTLRCSSQSGHNTVSWYQQALGQGPQFIFQYYREEENGRGNFPPRFSGLQFPNYSSELNVNALELDDSALYLCASSPRGHYEQYFGPGTRLTVT.

The CDR3: CAIGAGETYEQYF. CDR3 nucleotide sequence: TGTGCCATTGGAGCGGGAGAGACTTACGAGCAGTACTTC. The J gene is TRBJ2-7, the V gene TRBV10-3; the match to TRBD2 covers 8 bases. The V gene end was trimmed by 9 bases and the J gene end by 4 bases; junction bases not matched to a gene: 8. Per germline, CDR1 ENHRY and CDR2 SYGVKD. The CDR3 covers 13 residues.

J is TRBJ2-1 and V is TRBV18; 8 positions agree with TRBD2. The CDR3 consists of 15 residues. CDR1 and CDR2 (germline): KGHSH, LQKENI. V dropped 3 bases and J dropped 7; count of bases not matched to a gene: 8. CDR3 region: CASSPVSGSANEQFF. The CDR3 DNA reads as TGTGCCAGCTCACCTGTAAGCGGGAGTGCAAATGAGCAGTTCTTC.

V is TRBV13 and J is TRBJ1-2, with a weak D call TRBD1 (5 bases). V shed 5 bases and J shed 2 bases, with 12 bases lying between them. In germline, CDR1 is PRHDT, CDR2 FYEKMQ (reference sequence). This CDR3 spans 14 amino acids. CDR3 DNA: TGTGCCAGCAGCAGCAATCAGGGAAACTATGGCTACACCTTC. Amino acids: CASSSNQGNYGYTF.

This chain connects TRBV5-1 to TRBJ2-1; 7 nucleotides match TRBD2. Trimming took 3 bases from V and 9 from J; bases not matched to a gene: 12. Per germline, CDR1 SGHRS and CDR2 YFSETQ. The CDR3 length is 15 residues. CDR3 loop: CASSYALAGEGEQFF. In DNA, the CDR3 is TGCGCCAGCAGCTATGCCTTGGCGGGAGAGGGTGAGCAGTTCTTC.

The chain has TRBV6-1 and TRBJ1-5; D may be TRBD1 (6 bases). The V and J ends lost 6 bases and 5 bases respectively, with 11 bases between them. Germline CDR1 reads MNHNS; CDR2 reads SASEGT. This CDR3 spans 13 amino acids. This CDR3 is CASRDSGDQPQHF. CDR3 coding DNA: TGTGCCAGCAGGGACAGTGGGGATCAGCCCCAGCATTTT.

The chain joins TRBV5-1 to TRBJ2-3; tentatively, D is TRBD1 (6 bases). CDR1 and CDR2 from the germline V gene are SGHRS and YFSETQ. V was trimmed by 0 bases and J by 4 bases, leaving 15 bases between them. This CDR3 contains 16 residues. Here the CDR3 DNA reads TGCGCCAGCAGCTTGGGCGACAGGCTGGGCGCAGATACGCAGTATTTT. This sequence encodes CASSLGDRLGADTQYF.